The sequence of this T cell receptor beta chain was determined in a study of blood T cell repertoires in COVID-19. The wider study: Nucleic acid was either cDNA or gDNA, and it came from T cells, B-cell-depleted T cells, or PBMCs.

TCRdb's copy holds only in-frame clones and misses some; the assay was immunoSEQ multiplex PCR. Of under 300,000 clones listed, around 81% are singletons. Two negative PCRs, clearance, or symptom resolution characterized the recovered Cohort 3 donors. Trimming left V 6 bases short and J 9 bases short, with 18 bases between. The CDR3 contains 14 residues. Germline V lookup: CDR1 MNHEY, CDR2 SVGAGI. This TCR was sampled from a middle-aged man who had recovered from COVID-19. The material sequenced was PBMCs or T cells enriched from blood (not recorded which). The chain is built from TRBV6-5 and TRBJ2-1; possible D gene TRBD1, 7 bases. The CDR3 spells CASSVYNRGGEQFF. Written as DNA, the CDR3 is TGTGCCAGCAGCGTATACAACAGGGGAGGTGAGCAGTTCTTC.